The present TCR beta chain was sequenced within a study of CD8 T cells in Susac syndrome. For the study at large: Among the Susac syndrome patients sequenced, 5 or 6 had active disease and roughly eight were in remission.

The RNA, about 0.45 to 1 ug, was put through reverse transcription using random hexamers. Amplification of TCR beta CDR3 spanned 54 Vbeta and 13 Jbeta via immunoSEQ multiplex PCR. Via MiXCR, TCRdb re-called the immunoSEQ multiplex PCR reads, giving one row per CDR3 protein. Of 150,000 or so distinct CDR3 sequences listed, around 95% are singletons. Sequencing targeted TCR beta in T cells from blood (CD8+ and CD4+). A word on this clonotype: Its antigen is as yet unknown.

General study results and limits: The CD4+ T cell repertoire of patients with Susac syndrome showed no detectable clonal expansion.

The CDR3 spans 14 residues. CDR1 is MNHEY and CDR2 is SVGAGI in the germline V gene. Trimming shortened V by 4 bases and J by 3 bases, and 12 bases separated the two germline ends. The V and J genes are TRBV6-5 and TRBJ1-2, with TRBD1 as a possible D gene (5 bases). The sequenced sample was CD4+ T cells from PBMCs. The sequence derives from a human donor with Susac syndrome. CDR3 sequence reads: CASSSGGFDYGYTF. DNA of the CDR3: TGTGCCAGCAGTTCCGGGGGTTTTGACTATGGCTACACCTTC.